Listed below are T cell receptor beta chains from one sample, sequenced in a study of T cells in Graves' hyperthyroidism and ophthalmopathy. MiXCR was run by TCRdb on the multiplex PCR reads, yielding one entry per CDR3 protein. The table lists about 840,000 distinct CDR3 sequences, over 35% of them singletons. Sample: blood. The receptors were gathered from a man younger than 35 with Graves' hyperthyroidism. CDR3s include the opening cysteine and the closing phenylalanine or tryptophan. The D gene is left open where the match is weak. Not every row has a clone size; where given, it reads once, few, many or a size class.

D gene	clone size	V gene	J gene	CDR3 DNA	CDR3 protein
TRBD1	few	TRBV20-1	TRBJ1-5	TGCAGTGCTAGGGACAGGGAAGGGGTTCATAGCAATCAGCCCCAGCATTTT	CSARDREGVHSNQPQHF
-	-	TRBV20-1	TRBJ1-1	TGCAGTGCTAGGGCCAGGGGGAACACTGAAGCTTTCTTT	CSARARGNTEAFF
-	few	TRBV4-1	TRBJ2-5	TGCGCCAGCAGCCAAGAGGCGGCGGGTGGGCAAGAGACCCAGTACTTC	CASSQEAAGGQETQYF
TRBD1	many	TRBV29-1	TRBJ1-2	TGCAGCGTTTCGACAGGGGAGGTTGATGGCTACACCTTC	CSVSTGEVDGYTF
-	many	TRBV7-2	TRBJ2-7	TGCGCCAGCAGCTTGGAGGTAACCTACGAGCAGTACTTC	CASSLEVTYEQYF
-	-	TRBV12-3/TRBV12-4	TRBJ2-7	TGTGCCAGCAGTTTATCGACAGGGAGGGAGCAGTACTTC	CASSLSTGREQYF
-	-	TRBV12-3/TRBV12-4	TRBJ1-4	TGTGCCAGCAGGATTCTGGGAACTAATGAAAAACTGTTTTTT	CASRILGTNEKLFF
TRBD1	many	TRBV25-1	TRBJ2-7	TGTGCCAGCAGTGGACAGGGGGCCCACGAGCAGTACTTC	CASSGQGAHEQYF
TRBD1	-	TRBV10-3	TRBJ1-5	TGTGCCACCGGGACAGGGGAATGGGGGCGTCAGCCCCAGCATTTT	CATGTGEWGRQPQHF
-	many	TRBV2	TRBJ1-1	TGTGCCAGCAGCGTTCGACAGTACACTGAAGCTTTCTTT	CASSVRQYTEAFF
-	many	TRBV15	TRBJ2-7	TGTGCCACCAGCAGAGATTTAGCAGATCGTCCCTACGAGCAGTACTTC	CATSRDLADRPYEQYF
-	once	TRBV15	TRBJ1-5	TGTGCCACCAGCAGAGATCTAGGGAGCGATCAGCCCCAGCATTTT	CATSRDLGSDQPQHF
-	many	TRBV7-9	TRBJ1-4	TGTGCCAGCAGCTCGACATTTGGGGAAAAACTGTTTTTT	CASSSTFGEKLFF
-	-	TRBV4-3	TRBJ1-1	TGCGCCAGCAGCCAAGATATGACAGGCACTGGGGACACTGAAGCTTTCTTT	CASSQDMTGTGDTEAFF
-	-	TRBV5-4	TRBJ1-3	TGTGCCAGCAGCTTAACTACAGGGTATGGAAACACCATATATTTT	CASSLTTGYGNTIYF
-	-	TRBV12-3/TRBV12-4	TRBJ1-2	TGTGCCAGCAGTTTAGGCCCCCAGGGAAACTATGGCTACACCTTC	CASSLGPQGNYGYTF
-	many	TRBV7-9	TRBJ2-5	TGTGCCAGCAGCCTATGGACAACATGGGGAGAGACCCAGTACTTC	CASSLWTTWGETQYF
TRBD1	-	TRBV20-1	TRBJ2-2	TGCAGTGCTAGAGACTACAGGGGGCCGAGCACCGGGGAGCTGTTTTTT	CSARDYRGPSTGELFF
-	-	TRBV25-1	TRBJ2-5	TGTGCCAGCTCACCACCCCGGAAGGGTTGGGAGACCCAGTACTTC	CASSPPRKGWETQYF
-	few	TRBV15	TRBJ2-2	TGTGCCACCTTATCGACGGATCACACCGGGGAGCTGTTTTTT	CATLSTDHTGELFF
-	-	TRBV5-1	TRBJ1-1	TGCGCCAGCAGCAAACCCGGGACACAGAATGAAGCTTTCTTT	CASSKPGTQNEAFF
-	many	TRBV25-1	TRBJ1-5	TGTGCCAGCAGTGGTGCACCCAATCAGCCCCAGCATTTT	CASSGAPNQPQHF
-	many	TRBV2	TRBJ1-1	TGTGCCAGCAGTGACCCTGACACTGAAGCTTTCTTT	CASSDPDTEAFF